The T cell receptor (beta chain) described here comes from a study of cytomegalovirus exposure and HLA in healthy donors. Data came from immunoSEQ multiplex PCR; TCRdb stores just in-frame clones and leaves some out. The data contain roughly 120,000 clones, about 88% of them singletons. Study outcomes and limitations: Most observed TCR sequences were rare, whereas some public TCRs were detected in many donors. In vitro assays verified that a few CMV-associated chains recognized CMV antigens specifically.

Concerning this clone: No antigen is known for it.

This CDR3 has 14 residues. Germline-derived CDR1 and CDR2 are MDHEN and SYDVKM. Between the trimmed V and J ends, which lost 6 bases and 2 bases, there was a span of 12 bases. This TCR came from a man between 18 and 35 years old in good health and CMV-seropositive. The sample was PBMCs. The J gene is TRBJ2-3, the V gene TRBV28; D might be TRBD1 (6 bases). In DNA, the CDR3 is TGTGCCAGCAGGACGACAGGACACACAGATACGCAGTATTTT. Its protein is CASRTTGHTDTQYF.